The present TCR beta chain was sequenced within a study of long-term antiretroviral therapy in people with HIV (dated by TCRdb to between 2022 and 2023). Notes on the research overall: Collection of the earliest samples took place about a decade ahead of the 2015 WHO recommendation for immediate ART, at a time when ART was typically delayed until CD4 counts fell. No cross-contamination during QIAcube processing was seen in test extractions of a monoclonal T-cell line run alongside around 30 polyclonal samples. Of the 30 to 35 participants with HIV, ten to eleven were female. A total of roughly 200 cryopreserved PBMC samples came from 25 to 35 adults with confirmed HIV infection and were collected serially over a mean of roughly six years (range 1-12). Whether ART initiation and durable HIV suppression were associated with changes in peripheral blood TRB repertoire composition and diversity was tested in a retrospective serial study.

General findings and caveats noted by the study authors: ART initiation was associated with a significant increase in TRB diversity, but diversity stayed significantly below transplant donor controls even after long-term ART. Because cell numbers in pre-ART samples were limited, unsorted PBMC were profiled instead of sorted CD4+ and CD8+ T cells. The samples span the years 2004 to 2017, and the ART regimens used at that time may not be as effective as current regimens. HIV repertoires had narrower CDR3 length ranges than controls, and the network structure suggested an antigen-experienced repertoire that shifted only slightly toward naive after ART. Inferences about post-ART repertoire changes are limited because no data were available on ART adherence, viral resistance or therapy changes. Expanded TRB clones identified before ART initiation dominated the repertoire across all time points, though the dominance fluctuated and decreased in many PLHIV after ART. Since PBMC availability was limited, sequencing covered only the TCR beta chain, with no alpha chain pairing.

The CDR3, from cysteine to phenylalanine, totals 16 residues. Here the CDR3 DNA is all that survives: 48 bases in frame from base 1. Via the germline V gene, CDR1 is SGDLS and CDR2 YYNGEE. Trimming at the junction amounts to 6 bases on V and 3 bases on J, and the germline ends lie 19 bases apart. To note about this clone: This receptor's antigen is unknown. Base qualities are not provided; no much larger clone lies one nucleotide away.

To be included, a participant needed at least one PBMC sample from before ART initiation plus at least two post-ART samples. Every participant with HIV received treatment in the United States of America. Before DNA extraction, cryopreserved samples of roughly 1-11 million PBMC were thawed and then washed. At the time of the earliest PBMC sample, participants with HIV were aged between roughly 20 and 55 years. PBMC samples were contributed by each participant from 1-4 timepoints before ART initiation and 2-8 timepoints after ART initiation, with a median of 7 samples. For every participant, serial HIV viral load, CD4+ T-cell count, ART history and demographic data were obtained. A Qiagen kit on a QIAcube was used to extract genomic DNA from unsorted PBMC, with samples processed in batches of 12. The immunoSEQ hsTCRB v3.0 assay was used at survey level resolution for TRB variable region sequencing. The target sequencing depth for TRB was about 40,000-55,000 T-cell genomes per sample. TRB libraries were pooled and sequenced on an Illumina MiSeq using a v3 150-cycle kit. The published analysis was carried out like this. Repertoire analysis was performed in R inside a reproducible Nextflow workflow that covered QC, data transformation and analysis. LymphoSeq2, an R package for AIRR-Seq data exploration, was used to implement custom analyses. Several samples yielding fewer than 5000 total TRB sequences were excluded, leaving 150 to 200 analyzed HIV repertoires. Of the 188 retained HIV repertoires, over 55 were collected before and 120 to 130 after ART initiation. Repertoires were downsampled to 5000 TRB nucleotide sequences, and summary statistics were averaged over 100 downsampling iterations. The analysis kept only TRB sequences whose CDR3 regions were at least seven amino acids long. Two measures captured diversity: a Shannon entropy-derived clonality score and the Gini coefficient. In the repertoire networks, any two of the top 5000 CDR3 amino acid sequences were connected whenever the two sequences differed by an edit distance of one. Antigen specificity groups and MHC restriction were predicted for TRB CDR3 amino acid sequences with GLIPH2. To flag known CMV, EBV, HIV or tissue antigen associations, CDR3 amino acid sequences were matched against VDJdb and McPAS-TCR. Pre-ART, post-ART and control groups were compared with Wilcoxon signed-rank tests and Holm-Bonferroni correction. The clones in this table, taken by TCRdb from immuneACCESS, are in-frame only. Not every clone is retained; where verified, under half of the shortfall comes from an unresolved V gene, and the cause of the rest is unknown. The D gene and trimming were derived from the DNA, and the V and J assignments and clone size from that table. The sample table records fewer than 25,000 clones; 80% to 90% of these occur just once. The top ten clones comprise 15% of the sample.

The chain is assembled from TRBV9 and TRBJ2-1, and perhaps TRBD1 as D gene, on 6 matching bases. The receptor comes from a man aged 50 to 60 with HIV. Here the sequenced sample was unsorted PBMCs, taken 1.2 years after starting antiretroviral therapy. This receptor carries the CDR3 CASNRNGQGYYNEQFF. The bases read TGTGCCAGCAACCGAAACGGGCAGGGGTACTACAATGAGCAGTTCTTC. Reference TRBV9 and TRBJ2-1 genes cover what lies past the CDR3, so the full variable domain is DSGVTQTPKHLITATGQRVTLRCSPRSGDLSVYWYQQSLDQGLQFLIQYYNGEERAKGNILERFSAQQFPDLHSELNLSSLELGDSALYFCASNRNGQGYYNEQFFGPGTRLTVL.